The 16 T cell receptor beta chains below were found in one sample sequenced in a study of cytomegalovirus exposure and HLA in healthy donors (dated by TCRdb to the late 2010s). Receptor libraries were prepared by the immunoSEQ multiplex PCR assay. For the multiplex PCR, a mixture combining 60 forward primers for TCR Vbeta segments and 13 reverse primers for TCR Jbeta segments was used. Sourced from immuneACCESS, this table was stored by TCRdb with only in-frame sequences that have V and J called. A share of the clones is absent; for the studies checked, an unresolved V gene accounts for under half, and the remainder has no known explanation. The sample data list 150,000 to 200,000 clones, and more than 85% of these were observed just once. The top ten hold roughly 0.2% of the sample. The sequenced sample consisted of PBMCs. The receptors were gathered from a girl less than two years old in good health and CMV-seronegative.

The chain carries TRBV7-9 and TRBJ2-1; 14 nucleotides line up with TRBD2. The CDR3 covers 18 residues. With V trimmed by 1 base and J by 9 bases, 11 bases remained unmatched. Germline V gene sequence: CDR1 SEHNR, CDR2 FQNEAQ (reference sequence). Here the CDR3 DNA reads TGTGCCAGCAGCTTAGGGGGCCCGGGACTAGCGGGAGTAGCTGAGCAGTTCTTC. It yields the protein CASSLGGPGLAGVAEQFF.

This clone was counted a single time. The chain employs TRBV5-1 and TRBJ2-3, with D unresolved. The CDR3 has 16 amino acids. Trimming removed 0 bases from V and 2 bases from J, with 13 bases in between. CDR1 SGHRS and CDR2 YFSETQ come from the germline V gene. The DNA for the CDR3 is TGCGCCAGCAGCTTGGACTGGCGGAGCCTCACAGATACGCAGTATTTT. Translating it yields CASSLDWRSLTDTQYF.

This sequence joins TRBV6-5 and TRBJ2-1, with 9 bases aligning to TRBD2. This CDR3 is built from 14 residues. V lost 5 bases and J lost 3; bases outside the gene matches: 2. Per the germline V gene, CDR1 is MNHEY and CDR2 is SVGAGI. CDR3: CASSSGRLYNEQFF. The DNA for the CDR3 is TGTGCCAGCAGTAGCGGGAGGCTCTACAATGAGCAGTTCTTC.

This chain uses TRBV5-1 with TRBJ2-1, with 8 positions matching TRBD1. J was trimmed by 6 bases and V by 3 bases; bases with no gene match: 17. The CDR3 runs to 18 residues. Germline assignment: CDR1 SGHRS and CDR2 YFSETQ. CDR3: CASSYEPTGTGLGNEQFF. The DNA of the CDR3 is TGCGCCAGCAGCTACGAGCCAACCGGGACAGGCCTGGGCAATGAGCAGTTCTTC.

The chain couples TRBV10-3 to TRBJ1-2; TRBD1 might be the D (6 bases). V was cut by 0 bases and J by 2 bases, with 13 bases left in between. Germline V lookup: CDR1 ENHRY, CDR2 SYGVKD. The CDR3 extends over 16 amino acids. CDR3 coding DNA: TGTGCCATCAGTGAGTCATGGGGGCCCTTAAACTATGGCTACACCTTC. It translates to CAISESWGPLNYGYTF.

This chain links TRBV29-1 with TRBJ2-3; 7 bases map to TRBD1. Germline CDR1 SQVTM, CDR2 ANQGSEA. The CDR3 is 14 residues long. Trimming took 4 bases from V and 0 from J; bases not matched to a gene: 4. CDR3 sequence: CSVAPTGSTDTQYF. The CDR3 DNA reads TGCAGCGTTGCCCCGACAGGGAGCACAGATACGCAGTATTTT.

The table lists this clone with a few counts. The chain carries TRBV21-1 and TRBJ2-7; the table's D call of TRBD2 was not tested on the DNA. TRBV21-1 is a known pseudogene. This CDR3 is 16 amino acids long. The CDR3: CASSKGTFGITYEQYF. As DNA, the CDR3 is TGTGCCAGCAGCAAAGGAACATTCGGGATTACCTACGAGCAGTACTTC.

The chain has TRBV7-9 and TRBJ2-1, with TRBD1 matching over 8 bases. V dropped 5 bases and J dropped 0; count of bases not matched to a gene: 9. The CDR3 loop spans 17 amino acids. Germline values: CDR1 SEHNR, CDR2 FQNEAQ (reference sequence). DNA for the CDR3: TGTGCCAGCAGCCGGACAGGGACCCGTGCCTCCTACAATGAGCAGTTCTTC. This translates into CASSRTGTRASYNEQFF.

This rearrangement joins TRBV6-6 to TRBJ2-1, with TRBD2 matching 9 bases. V lost 5 bases, J lost 7 bases, and 6 bases stayed unmatched. The CDR3 extends over 14 amino acids. Germline V CDR1 and CDR2: MNHNY, SVGAGI (reference sequence). The CDR3 loop reads CASSPKREANEQFF. CDR3 nucleotides: TGTGCCAGCAGTCCAAAGCGGGAGGCGAATGAGCAGTTCTTC.

The CDR3 sequence: CASSLRQESYGYTF. CDR3 nucleotide sequence: TGCGCCAGCAGCTTGAGACAGGAAAGTTATGGCTACACCTTC. The V gene is TRBV5-1, the J gene TRBJ1-2, with D tentatively TRBD1 (6 bases). The length of the CDR3 is 14 residues. V gave up 1 base and J gave up 5 bases, with 12 bases separating them. Looked up from germline, CDR1 is SGHRS and CDR2 is YFSETQ.

The chain is built from TRBV4-3 and TRBJ2-2; 11 bases agree with TRBD2. J lost 1 base, V lost 3 bases, and 1 base had no gene match. CDR1 and CDR2 (germline): LGHNA, YSLEER. The CDR3 is 16 amino acids. CDR3 loop: CASSHGTSGNTGELFF. CDR3 nucleotides: TGCGCCAGCAGCCACGGGACTAGCGGGAACACCGGGGAGCTGTTTTTT.

The sample holds one count of this clone. The V and J genes are TRBV5-6 and TRBJ2-7, with TRBD1 as a possible D gene (5 bases). CDR1 SGHDT and CDR2 YYEEEE come from the germline V gene. The CDR3 runs 13 residues. V gave up 2 bases and J gave up 4 bases, with 10 bases separating them. The CDR3 sequence is CASSLLQAYEQYF. The CDR3, as DNA: TGTGCCAGCAGCTTATTACAGGCTTACGAGCAGTACTTC.

The rearrangement uses TRBV10-3 and TRBJ1-5; D is perhaps TRBD1 (6 bases). This CDR3 spans 13 amino acids. Deletions cut 4 bases from V and 2 bases from J, with 6 bases between. Looked up from germline, CDR1 is ENHRY and CDR2 is SYGVKD. For the CDR3, the DNA is TGTGCCATCAGTGGGGGGCGCAATCAGCCCCAGCATTTT. Residues: CAISGGRNQPQHF.

The V and J genes are TRBV5-4 and TRBJ2-7; 8 bases are a match to TRBD2. The CDR3 is 14 residues long. CDR1 is SGHNT, CDR2 YYREEE, per germline (reference sequence). With V trimmed by 7 bases and J by 11 bases, 17 bases remained unmatched. The CDR3 sequence: CASGPQGTRSEEYF. DNA for the CDR3: TGTGCCAGCGGACCCCAGGGGACTAGGAGTGAGGAGTACTTC. Full variable domain (remainder filled in from reference TRBV5-4 and TRBJ2-7): ETGVTQSPTHLIKTRGQQVTLRCSSQSGHNTVSWYQQALGQGPQFIFQYYREEENGRGNFPPRFSGLQFPNYSSELNVNALELDDSALYLCASGPQGTRSEEYFGPGTRLTVT.

The genes are TRBV9 and TRBJ1-4; unclear D gene. CDR1 is SGDLS and CDR2 is YYNGEE in the germline V gene. V gave up 3 bases and J gave up 6 bases, with 15 bases separating them. The CDR3 runs to 15 residues. Here the CDR3 reads CASSGGAGLYEKLFF. In DNA form, the CDR3 reads TGTGCCAGCAGCGGGGGTGCGGGCCTCTATGAAAAACTGTTTTTT.

The rearrangement uses TRBV5-4 and TRBJ2-1; D may be TRBD1 (6 bases). The CDR3 sequence is 16 residues long. V lost 0 bases and J lost 6, with 16 bases in between. CDR1 is SGHNT, CDR2 YYREEE, per germline (reference sequence). Here the CDR3 DNA reads TGTGCCAGCAGCTTGGGGGGGTACAGGGTCCTCAATGAGCAGTTCTTC. Translated, it gives CASSLGGYRVLNEQFF. The whole variable domain, filled in from reference TRBV5-4 and TRBJ2-1, reads ETGVTQSPTHLIKTRGQQVTLRCSSQSGHNTVSWYQQALGQGPQFIFQYYREEENGRGNFPPRFSGLQFPNYSSELNVNALELDDSALYLCASSLGGYRVLNEQFFGPGTRLTVL.